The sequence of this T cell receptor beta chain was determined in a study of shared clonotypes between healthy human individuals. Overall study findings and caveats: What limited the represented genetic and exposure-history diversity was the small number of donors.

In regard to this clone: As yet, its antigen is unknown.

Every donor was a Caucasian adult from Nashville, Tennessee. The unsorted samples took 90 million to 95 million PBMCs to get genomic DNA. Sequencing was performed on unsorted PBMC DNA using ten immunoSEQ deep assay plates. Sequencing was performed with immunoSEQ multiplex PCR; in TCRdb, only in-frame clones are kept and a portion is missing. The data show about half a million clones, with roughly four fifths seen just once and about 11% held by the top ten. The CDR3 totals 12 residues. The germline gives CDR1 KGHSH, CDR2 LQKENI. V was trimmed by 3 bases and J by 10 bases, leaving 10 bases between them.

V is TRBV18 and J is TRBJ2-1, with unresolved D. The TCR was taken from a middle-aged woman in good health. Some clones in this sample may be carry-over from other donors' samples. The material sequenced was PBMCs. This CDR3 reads CASSPGSGEQFF. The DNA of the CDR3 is TGTGCCAGCTCACCCGGTTCCGGGGAGCAGTTCTTC.